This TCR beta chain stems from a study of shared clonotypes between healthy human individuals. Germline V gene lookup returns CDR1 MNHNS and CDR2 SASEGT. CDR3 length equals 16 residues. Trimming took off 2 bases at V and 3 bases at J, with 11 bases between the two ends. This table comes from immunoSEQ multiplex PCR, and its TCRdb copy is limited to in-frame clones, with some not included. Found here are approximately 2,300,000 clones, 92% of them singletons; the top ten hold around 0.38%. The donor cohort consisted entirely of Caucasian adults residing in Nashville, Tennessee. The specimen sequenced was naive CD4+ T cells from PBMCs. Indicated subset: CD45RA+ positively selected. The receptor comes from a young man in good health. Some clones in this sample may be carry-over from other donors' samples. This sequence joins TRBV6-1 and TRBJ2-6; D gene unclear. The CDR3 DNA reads TGTGCCAGCAGTGAACGGCAGGCCGGTGGGGCCAACGTCCTGACTTTC. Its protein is CASSERQAGGANVLTF.